This T cell receptor beta chain was captured by sequencing in a study of response to subunit inactivated influenza vaccine. The CDR3 contains 13 residues. Trimming took 1 base from V and 7 from J, leaving 8 bases between them. CDR1 is SGHTA, CDR2 FQGNSA, per germline. A single record per CDR3 protein comes from TCRdb applying MiXCR to the RT-PCR reads. Seen here are about 300,000 distinct CDR3 sequences, 21% observed once, and the top ten hold roughly a tenth. Source: PBMCs from blood, taken less than 22 months after vaccination. The rearrangement joins TRBV7-2 to TRBJ2-1; D is uncertain. This clonotype was sampled from a man aged 45 to 70 who received an inactivated influenza vaccine. The CDR3 sequence is CASSLEQRNEQFF. CDR3 coding DNA: TGTGCCAGCAGCTTAGAACAGCGTAATGAGCAGTTCTTC.